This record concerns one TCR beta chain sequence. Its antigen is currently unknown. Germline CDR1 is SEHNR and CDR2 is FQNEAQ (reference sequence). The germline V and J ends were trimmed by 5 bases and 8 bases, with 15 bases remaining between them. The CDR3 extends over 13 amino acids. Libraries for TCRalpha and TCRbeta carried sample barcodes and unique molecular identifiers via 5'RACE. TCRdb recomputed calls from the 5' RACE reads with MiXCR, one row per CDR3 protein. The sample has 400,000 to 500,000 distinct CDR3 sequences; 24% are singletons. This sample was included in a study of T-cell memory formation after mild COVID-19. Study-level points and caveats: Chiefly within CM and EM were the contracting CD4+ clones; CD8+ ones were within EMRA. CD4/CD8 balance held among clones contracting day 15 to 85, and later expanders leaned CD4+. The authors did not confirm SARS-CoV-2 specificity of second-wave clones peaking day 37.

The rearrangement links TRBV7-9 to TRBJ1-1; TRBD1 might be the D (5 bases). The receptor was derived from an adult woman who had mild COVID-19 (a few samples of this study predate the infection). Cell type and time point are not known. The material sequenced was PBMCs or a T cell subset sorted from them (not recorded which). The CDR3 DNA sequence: TGTGCCAGCAGCCGAGGGGCGGAGGGGGAAGCTTTCTTT. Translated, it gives CASSRGAEGEAFF.